The 20 T cell receptor beta chains reported below all come from one sample, sequenced in a study of Graves' ophthalmopathy and Graves' hyperthyroidism. Researchers took RNA transcripts and amplified TCR beta CDR3 regions from them. In the first round, RT-PCR was carried out with HTBI primers, and a multiplex PCR formed the second round. One entry per CDR3 protein results from TCRdb running MiXCR on the multiplex PCR reads. The profile covers about 240,000 distinct CDR3 sequences, with around 50% appearing a single time and less than 60% taken by the ten largest. The sample consisted of peripheral blood. The origin of the receptors is an adult man with Graves' ophthalmopathy.

The chain links TRBV7-6 to TRBJ1-2; no reliable D call. CDR1 and CDR2 (germline): SGHVS, FNYEAQ. The CDR3 length is 17 residues. V lost 6 bases and J 3 bases, leaving 23 bases between the germline ends. The CDR3 DNA reads as TGTGCCAGCAGTCTCTATTCGGGAGGGCGTATGGACTATGGCTACACCTTC. Its protein is CASSLYSGGRMDYGYTF.

The chain's CDR3 is CASSTDRAGDTGELFF. The CDR3 region has the DNA TGTGCCAGCAGCACGGACAGGGCTGGCGACACCGGGGAGCTGTTTTTT. J is TRBJ2-2 and V is TRBV7-9, with 8 bases fitting TRBD1. With V trimmed by 5 bases and J by 3 bases, 8 bases remained unmatched. The CDR3 is 16 amino acids. Per the germline V gene, CDR1 is SEHNR and CDR2 is FQNEAQ (reference sequence). Full variable domain (remainder filled in from reference TRBV7-9 and TRBJ2-2): DTGVSQNPRHKITKRGQNVTFRCDPISEHNRLYWYRQTLGQGPEFLTYFQNEAQLEKSRLLSDRFSAERPKGSFSTLEIQRTEQGDSAMYLCASSTDRAGDTGELFFGEGSRLTVL.

This clonotype was detected once. CDR3 in amino acids: CASSFMTEETQYF. As DNA, the CDR3 is TGTGCCAGCAGCTTTATGACGGAAGAGACCCAGTACTTC. The chain employs TRBV5-4 and TRBJ2-5; D unresolved. Trimming shortened V by 2 bases and J by 3 bases, and 8 bases separated the two germline ends. The CDR3 is 13 amino acids. CDR1 and CDR2 (germline): SGHNT, YYREEE (reference sequence).

The V call is TRBV5-4, the J call TRBJ1-2; D is undetermined. Trimming removed 2 bases from V and 8 bases from J, with 4 bases in between. Per the germline V gene, CDR1 is SGHNT and CDR2 is YYREEE (reference sequence). The CDR3 spans 10 residues. CDR3 coding DNA: TGTGCCAGCAGCTTAAGCGGCTACACCTTC. Its protein is CASSLSGYTF. The full variable domain, with the rest looked up from reference TRBV5-4 and TRBJ1-2, is ETGVTQSPTHLIKTRGQQVTLRCSSQSGHNTVSWYQQALGQGPQFIFQYYREEENGRGNFPPRFSGLQFPNYSSELNVNALELDDSALYLCASSLSGYTFGSGTRLTVV.

The chain has TRBV24-1 and TRBJ1-2, with D unclear. The CDR3 is 14 amino acids. V lost 6 bases, J lost 7 bases, and 17 bases lay in between. Germline V CDR1 and CDR2: KGHDR, SFDVKD. CDR3 sequence reads: CATSKGQRRIGYTF. The CDR3 region has the DNA TGTGCCACCAGTAAGGGTCAACGGCGCATTGGCTACACCTTC.

This chain joins TRBV5-1 and TRBJ1-2; D call uncertain. The V and J ends lost 4 bases and 2 bases respectively, with 15 bases between them. Germline CDR1 reads SGHRS; CDR2 reads YFSETQ. The length of the CDR3 is 15 residues. The CDR3 bases are TGCGCCAGCAGCCCTTTGCGGGGAGAAAACTATGGCTACACCTTC. Its translation: CASSPLRGENYGYTF.

The chain is built from TRBV19 and TRBJ1-1; D call uncertain. CDR3 length equals 14 residues. Between the trimmed V and J ends, which lost 6 bases and 0 bases, there was a span of 11 bases. CDR1 is LNHDA and CDR2 is SQIVND in the germline V gene (reference sequence). CDR3 residues: CASRVGPVNTEAFF. DNA for the CDR3: TGTGCCAGTAGGGTCGGTCCAGTGAACACTGAAGCTTTCTTT. The entire variable domain, with the rest obtained from reference TRBV19 and TRBJ1-1, is as follows: DGGITQSPKYLFRKEGQNVTLSCEQNLNHDAMYWYRQDPGQGLRLIYYSQIVNDFQKGDIAEGYSVSREKKESFPLTVTSAQKNPTAFYLCASRVGPVNTEAFFGQGTRLTVV.

This clonotype was observed a handful of times. The chain carries TRBV20-1 and TRBJ1-6, with D possibly being TRBD1 (5 bases). Deletions cut 4 bases from V and 8 bases from J, with 21 bases between. The CDR3 extends over 16 amino acids. The germline V gene encodes CDR1 DFQATT and CDR2 SNEGSKA (reference sequence). CDR3 sequence: CSAKAPIRGGYSPLHF. The CDR3 coding sequence is TGCAGTGCTAAAGCCCCCATTAGGGGAGGGTATTCACCCCTCCACTTT.

This chain connects TRBV20-1 to TRBJ1-2; D gene uncertain. Trimming removed 5 bases at V and 4 bases at J, with 17 bases between. The CDR3 totals 14 residues. Germline-derived CDR1 and CDR2 are DFQATT and SNEGSKA (reference sequence). CDR3 amino acids: CSALALDSIYGYTF. DNA of the CDR3: TGCAGTGCTTTGGCCCTTGATTCTATCTATGGCTACACCTTC.

The V gene is TRBV5-8, the J gene TRBJ1-2; tentatively, D is TRBD1 (5 bases). Germline CDR1 and CDR2: SGHTS and YDEGEE. The CDR3 runs 14 residues. V lost 2 bases and J lost 6, with 14 bases in between. This CDR3 is CASSFGQGIDGYTF. The CDR3 DNA sequence: TGTGCCAGCAGCTTCGGGCAGGGCATAGATGGCTACACCTTC.

A remark on this clonotype: A read error may be the cause here, since a much bigger clone is one base away. V and J are TRBV25-1 and TRBJ1-2; unclear D gene. The CDR3 covers 13 residues. In germline, CDR1 is MGHDK, CDR2 SYGVNS. CDR3 sequence: CASSAPSDYGHTF. The DNA for the CDR3 is TGTGCCAGCAGTGCCCCTTCGGACTATGGCCACACCTTC.

The chain links TRBV10-3 to TRBJ1-6; D is uncertain. CDR1 and CDR2 (germline): ENHRY, SYGVKD. This CDR3 region has 12 residues. The V and J ends lost 10 bases and 5 bases respectively, with 9 bases between them. In nucleotides, the CDR3 is TGTGCCAGCATTGGTAATAATTCACCCCTCCACTTT. It is translated as CASIGNNSPLHF.

This chain connects TRBV5-1 to TRBJ2-5; D possibly uses TRBD1 or TRBD2 (5 bases each). The CDR3 extends over 15 amino acids. V was cut by 3 bases and J by 5 bases, with 17 bases left in between. The V gene's germline CDR1 is SGHRS and CDR2 YFSETQ. CDR3 in amino acids: CASSSFGRGEETQYF. CDR3 sequence (DNA): TGCGCCAGCAGCTCATTCGGACGGGGCGAGGAGACCCAGTACTTC.

This clonotype showed up just once. The CDR3 loop reads CSALSSRGNYGYTF. The CDR3 DNA is TGCAGTGCCCTCTCGAGTCGGGGCAACTATGGCTACACCTTC. V usage is TRBV20-1 and J usage is TRBJ1-2; D is possibly TRBD1 (5 bases). V shed 6 bases and J shed 2 bases, with 16 bases lying between them. The length of the CDR3 is 14 residues. Germline V gene data show CDR1 as DFQATT and CDR2 as SNEGSKA (reference sequence).

The chain is built from TRBV5-1 and TRBJ2-7, with a tentative D call TRBD2 (5 bases). Per germline, CDR1 SGHRS and CDR2 YFSETQ. The CDR3 spans 14 residues. V lost 3 bases to trimming and J lost 5 bases, with 15 bases between them. The CDR3: CASSSDSLPDEQYF. CDR3 DNA: TGCGCCAGCAGCTCGGACTCCCTGCCCGACGAGCAGTACTTC.

The chain's CDR3 is CASRTQYRSFSYEQYF. In nucleotides, the CDR3 is TGTGCCAGCAGGACCCAATACCGGTCATTCTCCTACGAGCAGTACTTC. The chain is built from TRBV2 and TRBJ2-7; D ambiguous. V was cut by 6 bases and J by 0 bases, with 18 bases left in between. Germline CDR1 SNHLY, CDR2 FYNNEI. CDR3 length equals 16 residues.

V is TRBV7-9 and J is TRBJ2-7; tentatively, D is TRBD1 (5 bases). V was trimmed by 5 bases and J by 1 base, leaving 15 bases between them. The CDR3 runs to 15 residues. Per the germline V gene, CDR1 is SEHNR and CDR2 is FQNEAQ (reference sequence). This CDR3 reads CASSDTLRDSYEQYF. The CDR3 DNA sequence: TGTGCCAGCAGCGATACGCTCAGGGATTCCTACGAGCAGTACTTC.

The table lists this clonotype with a few counts. The rearrangement joins TRBV7-3 to TRBJ1-5; TRBD1 might be the D (5 bases). This CDR3 is 13 amino acids long. Germline V gene data show CDR1 as SGHTA and CDR2 as FQGTGA. The germline V and J ends were trimmed by 6 bases and 6 bases, with 12 bases remaining between them. The CDR3 bases are TGTGCCAGCAGTCAGGGATCCTCTCAGCCCCAGCATTTT. Protein sequence: CASSQGSSQPQHF.

A remark on this clonotype: It may be a read error: a sequence one base away is much more abundant. This rearrangement joins TRBV29-1 to TRBJ2-5; D remains ambiguous. Germline CDR1 and CDR2: SQVTM and ANQGSEA. The CDR3 is made up of 10 amino acids. This CDR3 is CSARQETQCF. Written as DNA, the CDR3 is TGCAGCGCGAGACAAGAGACCCAGTGCTTC.

The CDR3 protein is CASRARGWGEKLFF. CDR3 DNA sequence: TGTGCCAGCCGTGCCAGGGGGTGGGGTGAAAAACTGTTTTTT. V is TRBV6-1 and J is TRBJ1-4; 7 nucleotides match TRBD1. CDR1 is MNHNS, CDR2 SASEGT, per germline. V dropped 8 bases and J dropped 7; count of bases not matched to a gene: 10. This CDR3 spans 14 amino acids.